This T cell receptor beta chain was identified during a study of OX40 agonist ivuxolimab in advanced cancers. Overall study context: The dose of intravenous ivuxolimab that patients received every 2 weeks ranged from 0.01 to 10 mg/kg.

Blood was sampled at baseline, cycle 4 day 1, and cycle 7 day 1. Sequencing was performed with immunoSEQ multiplex PCR; in TCRdb, only in-frame clones are kept and a portion is missing. The sample has more than 50,000 clones, 70% to 90% seen once; the top ten hold approximately 0.32%. With V trimmed by 4 bases and J by 2 bases, 15 bases remained unmatched. The germline V gene encodes CDR1 MNHEY and CDR2 SMNVEV (reference sequence). CDR3 length equals 18 residues. Material: CD4+ or CD8+ T cells sorted from blood, obtained in a trial of the OX40 agonist ivuxolimab. The receptor was derived from an adult with an advanced solid tumor such as melanoma, head and neck, liver or kidney cancer. The chain recombines TRBV27 with TRBJ2-3; 7 bases fit TRBD2. The CDR3 region is CASSSLVVGAGSTDTQYF. The CDR3 DNA reads TGTGCCAGCAGTTCCCTGGTGGTGGGAGCGGGGTCCACAGATACGCAGTATTTT.